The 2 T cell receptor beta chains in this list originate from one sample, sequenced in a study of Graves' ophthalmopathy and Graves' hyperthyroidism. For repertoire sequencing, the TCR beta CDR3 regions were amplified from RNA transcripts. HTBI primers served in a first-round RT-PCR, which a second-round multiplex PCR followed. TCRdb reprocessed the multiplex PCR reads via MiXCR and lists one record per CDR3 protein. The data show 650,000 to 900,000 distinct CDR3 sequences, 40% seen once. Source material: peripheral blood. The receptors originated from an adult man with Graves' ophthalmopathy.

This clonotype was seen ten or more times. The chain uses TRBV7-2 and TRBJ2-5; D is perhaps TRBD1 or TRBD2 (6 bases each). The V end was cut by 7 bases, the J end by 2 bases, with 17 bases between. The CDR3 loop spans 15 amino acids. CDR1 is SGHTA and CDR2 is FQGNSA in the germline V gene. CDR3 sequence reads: CASTQGGRGQETQYF. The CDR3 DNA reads TGTGCCAGCACCCAGGGAGGCAGGGGACAAGAGACCCAGTACTTC.

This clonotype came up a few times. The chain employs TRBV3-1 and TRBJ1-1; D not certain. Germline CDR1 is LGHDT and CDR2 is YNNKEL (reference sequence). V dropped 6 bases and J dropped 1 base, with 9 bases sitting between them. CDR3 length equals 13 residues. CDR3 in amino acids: CASRRQENTEAFF. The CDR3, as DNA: TGTGCCAGCAGGCGGCAGGAGAACACTGAAGCTTTCTTT.